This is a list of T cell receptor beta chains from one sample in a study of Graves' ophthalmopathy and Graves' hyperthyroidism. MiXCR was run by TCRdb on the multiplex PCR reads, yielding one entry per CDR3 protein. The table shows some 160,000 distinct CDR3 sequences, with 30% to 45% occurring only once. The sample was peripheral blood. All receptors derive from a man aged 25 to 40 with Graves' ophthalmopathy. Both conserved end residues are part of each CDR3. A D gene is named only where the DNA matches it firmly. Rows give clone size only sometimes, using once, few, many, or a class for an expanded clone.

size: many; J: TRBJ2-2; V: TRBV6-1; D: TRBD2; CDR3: CATASGRHGELFF; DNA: TGCGCCACCGCTAGCGGGAGACACGGGGAGCTGTTTTTT
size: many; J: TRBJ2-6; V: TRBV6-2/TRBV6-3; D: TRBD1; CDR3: CASSQGQGFAGANVLTF; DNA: TGTGCCAGCAGTCAAGGACAGGGATTCGCTGGGGCCAACGTCCTGACTTTC
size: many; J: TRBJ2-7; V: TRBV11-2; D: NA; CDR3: CASSFDVAPRNEQYF; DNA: TGTGCCAGCAGCTTTGATGTTGCCCCCCGGAACGAGCAGTACTTC
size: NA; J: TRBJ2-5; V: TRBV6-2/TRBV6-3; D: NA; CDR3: CASSIRDSPRETQYF; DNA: TGTGCCAGCAGTATCCGGGACTCGCCCCGGGAGACCCAGTACTTC
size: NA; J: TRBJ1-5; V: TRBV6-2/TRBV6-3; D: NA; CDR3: CASSNGQPQHF; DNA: TGTGCCAGCAGCAACGGGCAGCCCCAGCATTTT
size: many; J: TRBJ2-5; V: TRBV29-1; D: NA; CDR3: CSVEKASPEGETQYF; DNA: TGCAGCGTTGAAAAGGCTAGCCCAGAGGGGGAGACCCAGTACTTC
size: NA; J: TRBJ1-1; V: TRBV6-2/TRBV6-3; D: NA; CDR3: CASSYPFGNTEAFF; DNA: TGTGCCAGCAGTTACCCGTTCGGGAACACTGAAGCTTTCTTT
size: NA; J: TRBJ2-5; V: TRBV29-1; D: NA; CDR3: CSVRLEETQYF; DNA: TGCAGCGTACGGTTAGAAGAGACCCAGTACTTC
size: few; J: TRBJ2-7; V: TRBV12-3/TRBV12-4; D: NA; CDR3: CASSTGTHEQYF; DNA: TGTGCCAGCAGTACCGGGACACACGAGCAGTACTTC
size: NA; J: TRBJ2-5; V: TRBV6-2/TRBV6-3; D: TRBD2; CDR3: CASSTSGTRETQYF; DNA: TGTGCCAGCAGTACGAGCGGGACCCGAGAGACCCAGTACTTC
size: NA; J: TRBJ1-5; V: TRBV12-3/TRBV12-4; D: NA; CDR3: CASSVSGTYNQPQHF; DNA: TGTGCCAGCAGCGTCTCCGGGACATATAATCAGCCCCAGCATTTT
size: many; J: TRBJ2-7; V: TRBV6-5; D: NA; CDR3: CASSLQTSFAYF; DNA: TGTGCCAGCAGCCTACAAACTAGCTTTGCGTACTTC
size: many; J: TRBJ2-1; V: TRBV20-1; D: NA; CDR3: CSARRAGWDNEQFF; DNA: TGCAGTGCTAGACGGGCAGGGTGGGACAATGAGCAGTTCTTC
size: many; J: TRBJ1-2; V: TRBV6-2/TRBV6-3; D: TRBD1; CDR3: CASSSPTGRLYGYTF; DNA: TGTGCCAGCAGTAGCCCGACAGGGAGACTCTATGGCTACACCTTC
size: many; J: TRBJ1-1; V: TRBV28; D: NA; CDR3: CASRSPDSRNTEAFF; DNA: TGTGCCAGCAGGTCCCCTGACAGCCGGAACACTGAAGCTTTCTTT
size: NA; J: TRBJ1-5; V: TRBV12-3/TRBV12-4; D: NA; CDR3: CASSLGPTKRQPQHF; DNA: TGTGCCAGCAGTTTGGGACCGACAAAAAGGCAGCCCCAGCATTTT
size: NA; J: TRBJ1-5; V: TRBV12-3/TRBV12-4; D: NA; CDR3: CASSSRDGLQPQHF; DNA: TGTGCCAGCAGCTCCCGGGACGGTTTACAGCCCCAGCATTTT
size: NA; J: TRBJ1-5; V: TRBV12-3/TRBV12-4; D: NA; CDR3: CASREYLSNQPQHF; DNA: TGTGCCAGCAGAGAATATCTAAGCAATCAGCCCCAGCATTTT
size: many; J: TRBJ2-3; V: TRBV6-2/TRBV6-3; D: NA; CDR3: CASSSHTDTQYF; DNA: TGTGCCAGCAGTTCCCACACAGATACGCAGTATTTT
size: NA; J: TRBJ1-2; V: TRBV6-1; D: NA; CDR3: CASYGSNYGYTF; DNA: TGTGCCAGCTATGGATCTAACTATGGCTACACCTTC
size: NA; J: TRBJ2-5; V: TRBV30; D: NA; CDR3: CAWRREGTKTQYF; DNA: TGTGCCTGGAGGAGAGAGGGAACGAAGACCCAGTACTTC
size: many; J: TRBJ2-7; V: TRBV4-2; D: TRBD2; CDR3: CASSQATSGKTYEQYF; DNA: TGTGCCAGCAGCCAAGCGACTAGCGGGAAAACCTACGAGCAGTACTTC
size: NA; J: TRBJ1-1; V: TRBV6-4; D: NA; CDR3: CASSDSRRGRKHTEAFF; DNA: TGTGCCAGCAGTGATTCCCGGAGAGGTCGGAAGCACACTGAAGCTTTCTTT
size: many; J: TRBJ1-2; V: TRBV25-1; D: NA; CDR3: CASSGYSFQGYTF; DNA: TGTGCCAGCAGTGGATACAGTTTCCAGGGCTACACCTTC
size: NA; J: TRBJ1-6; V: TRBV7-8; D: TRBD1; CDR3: CASSLGEPRDRRSPLHF; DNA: TGTGCCAGCAGCTTAGGCGAACCGCGGGACAGGAGATCACCCCTCCACTTT
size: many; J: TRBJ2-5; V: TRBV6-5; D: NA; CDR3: CASSYSATRGQETQYF; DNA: TGTGCCAGCAGTTACTCGGCCACTAGGGGCCAAGAGACCCAGTACTTC
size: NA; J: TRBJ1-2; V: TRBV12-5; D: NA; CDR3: CASGLGGRYGYTF; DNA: TGTGCTAGTGGTTTGGGGGGGAGATATGGCTACACCTTC
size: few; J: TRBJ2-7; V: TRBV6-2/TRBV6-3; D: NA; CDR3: CASKFLADSYEQYF; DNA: TGTGCCAGCAAGTTTTTAGCGGACTCCTACGAGCAGTACTTC
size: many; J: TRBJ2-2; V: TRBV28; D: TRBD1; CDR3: CASSRDRTPNRAGELFF; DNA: TGTGCCAGCAGTAGGGACAGGACTCCTAATCGTGCCGGGGAGCTGTTTTTT
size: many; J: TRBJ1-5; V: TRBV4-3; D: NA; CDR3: CASSQDGTPDQPQHF; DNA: TGCGCCAGCAGCCAAGATGGGACGCCAGATCAGCCCCAGCATTTT
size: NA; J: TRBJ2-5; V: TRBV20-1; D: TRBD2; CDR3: CSASLAGVQETQYF; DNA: TGCAGTGCTAGCCTAGCGGGAGTCCAAGAGACCCAGTACTTC
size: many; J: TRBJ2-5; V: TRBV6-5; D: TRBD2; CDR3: CASSPSGLAGGETQYF; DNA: TGTGCCAGCAGCCCATCGGGACTAGCGGGAGGGGAGACCCAGTACTTC
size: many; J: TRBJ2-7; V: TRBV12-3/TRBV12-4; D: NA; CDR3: CASSLGVTSYEQYF; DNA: TGTGCCAGCAGTTTAGGGGTCACCTCCTACGAGCAGTACTTC
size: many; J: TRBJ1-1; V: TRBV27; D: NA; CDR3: CASRLGNTEAFF; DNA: TGTGCCAGCAGATTGGGAAACACTGAAGCTTTCTTT
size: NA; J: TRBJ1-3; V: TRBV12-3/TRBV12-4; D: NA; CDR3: CASSAWTDLSGNTIYF; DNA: TGTGCCAGCAGTGCCTGGACAGATCTCTCTGGAAACACCATATATTTT
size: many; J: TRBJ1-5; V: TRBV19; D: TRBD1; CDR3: CASSTDRVNQPQHF; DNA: TGTGCCAGTAGCACAGACAGGGTCAATCAGCCCCAGCATTTT
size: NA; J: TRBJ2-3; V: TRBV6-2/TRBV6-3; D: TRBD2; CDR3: CASRLAGVADTQYF; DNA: TGTGCCAGCCGTCTAGCGGGGGTCGCAGATACGCAGTATTTT
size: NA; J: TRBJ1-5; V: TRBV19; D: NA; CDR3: CASSIRGIRGDQPQHF; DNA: TGTGCCAGTAGTATACGAGGGATCCGGGGAGATCAGCCCCAGCATTTT
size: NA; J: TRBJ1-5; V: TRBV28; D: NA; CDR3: CASSSRGTRGQPQHF; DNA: TGTGCCAGCAGCTCCCGAGGGACAAGAGGTCAGCCCCAGCATTTT
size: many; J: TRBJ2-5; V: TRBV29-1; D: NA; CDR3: CSVVGHSRVGTQYF; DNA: TGCAGCGTTGTGGGGCACTCGAGGGTCGGGACCCAGTACTTC
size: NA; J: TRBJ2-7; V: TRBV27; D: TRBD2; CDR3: CASSLSSIPRTSGDEQYF; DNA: TGTGCCAGCAGTTTATCTTCAATACCCCGGACTAGCGGAGACGAGCAGTACTTC
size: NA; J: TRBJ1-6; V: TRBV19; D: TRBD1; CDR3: CASSAPNRGDNSPLHF; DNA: TGTGCCAGTAGTGCCCCGAACAGGGGGGATAATTCACCCCTCCACTTT
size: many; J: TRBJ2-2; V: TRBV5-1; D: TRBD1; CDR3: CASSFDRGAPGNTGELFF; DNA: TGCGCCAGCAGCTTCGACAGGGGGGCCCCTGGAAACACCGGGGAGCTGTTTTTT
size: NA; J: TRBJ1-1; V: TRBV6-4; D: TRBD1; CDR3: CASSYTGGSEAFF; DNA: TGTGCCAGCAGTTATACAGGGGGATCTGAAGCTTTCTTT
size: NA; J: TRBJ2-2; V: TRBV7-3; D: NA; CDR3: CASSRKTTGELFF; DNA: TGTGCCAGCAGCCGAAAAACTACCGGGGAGCTGTTTTTT
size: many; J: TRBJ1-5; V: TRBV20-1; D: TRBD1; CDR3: CSATRDRVRNQPQHF; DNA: TGCAGTGCTACCCGGGACAGAGTGCGCAATCAGCCCCAGCATTTT
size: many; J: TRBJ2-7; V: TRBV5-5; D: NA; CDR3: CASSSEGDGDEQYF; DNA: TGTGCCAGCAGCTCCGAAGGGGACGGTGACGAGCAGTACTTC
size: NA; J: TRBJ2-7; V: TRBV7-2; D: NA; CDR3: CASSLAVGEQYF; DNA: TGTGCCAGCAGCTTAGCCGTGGGCGAGCAGTACTTC
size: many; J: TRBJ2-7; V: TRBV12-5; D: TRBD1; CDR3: CASGLRGFRDSRGTEQYF; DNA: TGTGCTAGTGGTTTGAGAGGATTTCGGGACAGCAGGGGAACCGAGCAGTACTTC
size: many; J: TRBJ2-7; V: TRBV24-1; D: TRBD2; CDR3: CATSDTRGVSYEQYF; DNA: TGTGCCACCAGTGATACCCGGGGGGTCTCCTACGAGCAGTACTTC
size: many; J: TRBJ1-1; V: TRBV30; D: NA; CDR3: CAWSVRVGEAFF; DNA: TGTGCCTGGAGTGTACGTGTGGGGGAAGCTTTCTTT
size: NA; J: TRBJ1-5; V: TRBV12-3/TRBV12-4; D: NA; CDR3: CASSLSQGGQPQHF; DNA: TGTGCCAGCAGTTTATCTCAGGGTGGGCAGCCCCAGCATTTT
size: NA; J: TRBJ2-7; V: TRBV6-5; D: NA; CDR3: CASSYSPEPRSQYF; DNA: TGTGCCAGCAGTTACTCACCCGAACCTCGATCCCAGTACTTC
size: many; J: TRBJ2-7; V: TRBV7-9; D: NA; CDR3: CASSLMDGTYEQYF; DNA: TGTGCCAGCAGCTTAATGGATGGCACCTACGAGCAGTACTTC
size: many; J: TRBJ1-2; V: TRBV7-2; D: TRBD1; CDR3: CASSLARGGYGYTF; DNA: TGTGCCAGCAGCTTAGCCAGGGGGGGCTATGGCTACACCTTC
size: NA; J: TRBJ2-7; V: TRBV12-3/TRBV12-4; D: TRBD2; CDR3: CASSSSSGSSYEQYF; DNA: TGTGCCAGCAGTTCATCTAGCGGGAGCTCCTACGAGCAGTACTTC
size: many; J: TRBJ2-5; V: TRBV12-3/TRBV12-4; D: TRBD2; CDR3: CASSTLAGDPTQYF; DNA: TGTGCCAGCAGTACTCTGGCGGGAGACCCGACCCAGTACTTC
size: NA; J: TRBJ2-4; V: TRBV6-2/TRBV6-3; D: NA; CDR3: CASSYGRAAGQNIQYF; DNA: TGTGCCAGCAGTTACGGAAGGGCGGCTGGGCAAAACATTCAGTACTTC
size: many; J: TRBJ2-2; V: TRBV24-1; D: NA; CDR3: CATSKAGLSGLDTGELFF; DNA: TGTGCCACCAGTAAGGCCGGCCTCAGCGGATTGGACACCGGGGAGCTGTTTTTT